This T cell receptor (beta chain) was found in a study of early T cells in non-severe SARS-CoV-2 infection (dated by TCRdb to the early 2020s). For the study in its entirety: Because TCR sequencing was done on bulk RNA from unsorted whole blood, the alpha and beta chains could not be paired.

This clonotype has more than one count but fewer than ten. Its antigen is still unknown. The record has no base qualities; no much larger clone is one base away. A case-control design nested within a healthcare worker cohort in London, UK, was used, with weekly nasopharyngeal swab PCR tests and blood sampling performed. Between 23 and 31 March 2020, the week of the UK lockdown, healthcare workers were enrolled and then followed up weekly for as long as 16 weeks. Relative to germline, V is 5 bases shorter and J is 2 bases shorter, with 8 bases between their ends. The CDR3, cysteine through phenylalanine, is 12 amino acids long. The CDR3 DNA has 36 bases and is translated from base 1. Taken from the germline V gene, the CDR1 and CDR2 loops are SGHDT and YYEEEE. The library was produced with 5' RACE. This sample was sequenced with a NextSeq 500. Unique molecular identifiers were attached to individual cDNA molecules in the TCR library protocol so that sequencing error and PCR bias could be corrected. Sequencing covered both TCR alpha and beta chains, and within each sample the abundances of alpha and beta sequences were tightly co-correlated. On the study's bioinformatics: Decombinator V4 was used to annotate the V gene, J gene and CDR3 of the TCR sequences. Expanded TCRs were defined as changing significantly between any two time points under a Poisson model with p below 0.0001. TCR abundances were normalised to the total number of TCRs sequenced per sample and were expressed as counts per million. TRAV1-2 paired with TRAJ12, TRAJ20 or TRAJ33 defined MAIT TCRs, while TRAV10 paired with TRAJ18 defined iNKT TCRs. VDJdb, accessed 1 November 2021, was searched for CMV, EBV and SARS-CoV-2 annotated TCRs, with TCRs annotated for multiple antigens excluded. Starting from the raw public reads, TCRdb applied fastp trimming at Q25, assembled clones with MiXCR and retained in-frame beta chains. Each CDR3 protein appears once, grouped with its most common genes and DNA. These V and J calls derive from TCRdb rather than the authors' analysis. For this sample the table gives about 99,000 distinct CDR3 sequences, of which approximately 17% were detected only once. The top ten clonotypes cover roughly 1.3% of the sample.

The paper as a whole reports these results and caveats: VDJdb matching was skewed toward anti-spike CD8 responses and likely underestimated virus-specific expansions, missing private and CD4 specificities.

The chain was built from TRBV5-6 and TRBJ2-7; the D gene is unclear. The origin of this receptor is an adult who was a healthcare worker with PCR-confirmed SARS-CoV-2 infection or an uninfected control (not recorded which). What was sequenced was whole blood. This receptor carries the CDR3 CASSFATYEQYF. Here is the DNA: TGTGCCAGCAGTTTTGCTACCTACGAGCAGTACTTC.